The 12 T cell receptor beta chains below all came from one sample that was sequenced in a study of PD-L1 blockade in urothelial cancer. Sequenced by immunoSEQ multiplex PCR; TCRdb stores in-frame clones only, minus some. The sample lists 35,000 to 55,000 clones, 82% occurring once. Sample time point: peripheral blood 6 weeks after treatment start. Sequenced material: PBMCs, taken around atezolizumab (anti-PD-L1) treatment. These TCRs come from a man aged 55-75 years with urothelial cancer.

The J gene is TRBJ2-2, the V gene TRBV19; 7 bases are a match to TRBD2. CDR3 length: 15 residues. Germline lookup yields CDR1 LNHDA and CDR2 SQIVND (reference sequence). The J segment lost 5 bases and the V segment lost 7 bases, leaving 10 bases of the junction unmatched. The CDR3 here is CASNRPGGGTGELFF. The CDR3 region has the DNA TGTGCCAGTAACAGGCCAGGCGGGGGTACCGGGGAGCTGTTTTTT.

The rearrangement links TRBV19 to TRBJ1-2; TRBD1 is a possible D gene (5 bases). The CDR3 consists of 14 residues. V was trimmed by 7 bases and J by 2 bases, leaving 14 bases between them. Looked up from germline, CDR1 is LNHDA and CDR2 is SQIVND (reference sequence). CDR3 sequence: CASTMYRRNYGYTF. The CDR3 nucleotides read TGTGCCAGTACCATGTACAGGAGAAACTATGGCTACACCTTC.

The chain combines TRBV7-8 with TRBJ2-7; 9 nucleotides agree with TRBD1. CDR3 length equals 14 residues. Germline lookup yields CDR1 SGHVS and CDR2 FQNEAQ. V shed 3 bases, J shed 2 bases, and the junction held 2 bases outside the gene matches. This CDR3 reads CASSFGTGPYEQYF. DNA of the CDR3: TGTGCCAGCAGCTTTGGGACAGGGCCCTACGAGCAGTACTTC.

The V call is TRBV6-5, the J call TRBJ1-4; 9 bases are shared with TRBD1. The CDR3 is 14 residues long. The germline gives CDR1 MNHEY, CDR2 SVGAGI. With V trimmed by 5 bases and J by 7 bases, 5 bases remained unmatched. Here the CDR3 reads CASSTGTGSEKLFF. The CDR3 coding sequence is TGTGCCAGCAGTACCGGGACAGGGTCTGAAAAACTGTTTTTT.

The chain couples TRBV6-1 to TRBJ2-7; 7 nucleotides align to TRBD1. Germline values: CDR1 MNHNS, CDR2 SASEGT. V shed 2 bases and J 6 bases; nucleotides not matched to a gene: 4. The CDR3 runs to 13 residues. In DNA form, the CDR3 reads TGTGCCAGCAGTGAAAACAGGGGTTTCGAGCAGTACTTC. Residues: CASSENRGFEQYF.

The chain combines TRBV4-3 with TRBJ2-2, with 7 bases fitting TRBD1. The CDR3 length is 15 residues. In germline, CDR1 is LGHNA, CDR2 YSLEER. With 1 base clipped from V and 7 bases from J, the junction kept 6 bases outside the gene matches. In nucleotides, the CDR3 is TGCGCCAGCAGCCAAGGGGGACAGTCCCACGGGGAGCTGTTTTTT. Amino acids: CASSQGGQSHGELFF.

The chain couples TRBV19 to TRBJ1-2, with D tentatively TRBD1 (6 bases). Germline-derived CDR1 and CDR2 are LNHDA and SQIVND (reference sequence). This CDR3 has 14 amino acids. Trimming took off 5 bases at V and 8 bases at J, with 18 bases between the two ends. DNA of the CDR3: TGTGCCAGTAGTGCGCTTGGGCAGGGACAAGGCTACACCTTC. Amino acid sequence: CASSALGQGQGYTF.

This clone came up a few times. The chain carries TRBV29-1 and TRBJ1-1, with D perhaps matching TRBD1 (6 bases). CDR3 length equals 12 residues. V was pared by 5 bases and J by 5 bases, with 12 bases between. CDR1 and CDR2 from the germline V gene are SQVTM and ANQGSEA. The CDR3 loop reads CSVKKGGTEAFF. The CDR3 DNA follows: TGCAGCGTTAAGAAAGGGGGTACTGAAGCTTTCTTT. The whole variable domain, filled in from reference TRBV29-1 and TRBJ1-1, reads SAVISQKPSRDICQRGTSLTIQCQVDSQVTMMFWYRQQPGQSLTLIATANQGSEATYESGFVIDKFPISRPNLTFSTLTVSNMSPEDSSIYLCSVKKGGTEAFFGQGTRLTVV.

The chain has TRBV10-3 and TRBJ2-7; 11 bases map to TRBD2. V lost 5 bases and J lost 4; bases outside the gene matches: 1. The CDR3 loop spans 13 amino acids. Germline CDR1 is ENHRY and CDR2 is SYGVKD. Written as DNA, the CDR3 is TGTGCCATCAGTACTAGCGGGAGTTACGAGCAGTACTTC. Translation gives CAISTSGSYEQYF.

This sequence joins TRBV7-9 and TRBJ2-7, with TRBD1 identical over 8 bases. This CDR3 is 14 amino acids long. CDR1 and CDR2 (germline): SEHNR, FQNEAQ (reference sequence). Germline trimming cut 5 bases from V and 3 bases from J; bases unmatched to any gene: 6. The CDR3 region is CASSPNGQGYEQYF. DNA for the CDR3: TGTGCCAGCAGCCCCAACGGACAGGGCTACGAGCAGTACTTC.

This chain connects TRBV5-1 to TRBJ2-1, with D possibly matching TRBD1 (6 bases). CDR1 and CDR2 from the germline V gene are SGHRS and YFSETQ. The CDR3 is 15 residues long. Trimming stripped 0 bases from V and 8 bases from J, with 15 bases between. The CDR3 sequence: CASSLAPGEVDEQFF. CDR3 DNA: TGCGCCAGCAGCTTGGCCCCAGGGGAAGTGGATGAGCAGTTCTTC.

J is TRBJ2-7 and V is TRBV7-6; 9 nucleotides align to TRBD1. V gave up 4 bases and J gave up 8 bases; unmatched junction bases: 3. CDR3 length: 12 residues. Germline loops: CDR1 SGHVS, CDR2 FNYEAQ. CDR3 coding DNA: TGTGCCAGCAGCTCTACAGGGGGCAAGCAGTACTTC. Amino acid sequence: CASSSTGGKQYF.